A selection of T cell receptor beta chains follows, all from one sample in a study of CD8 T cells in ankylosing spondylitis. TCRdb re-analysed the 5' RACE reads in MiXCR, keeping a single row per CDR3 protein. This table holds hundreds of thousands of distinct CDR3 sequences, about 13% found once. The sequencing input was blood, either unsorted or a sorted T cell fraction (not recorded which). These receptors came from a male donor with ankylosing spondylitis. Each CDR3 is given with its conserved first and last residue.

J gene: TRBJ1-5
V gene: TRBV27
CDR3 length: 14
CDR3 protein: CASLRRDSNQPQHF

J gene: TRBJ2-3
V gene: TRBV5-1
CDR3 length: 15
CDR3 protein: CASSLGGRRPDTQYF

J gene: TRBJ1-5
V gene: TRBV12-3/TRBV12-4
CDR3 length: 11
CDR3 protein: CASSLDQPQHF

J gene: TRBJ2-2
V gene: TRBV25-1
CDR3 length: 15
CDR3 protein: CASSNLAGDTGELFF

J gene: TRBJ2-7
V gene: TRBV12-3/TRBV12-4
CDR3 length: 14
CDR3 protein: CASRSSGGSYEQYF

J gene: TRBJ2-5
V gene: TRBV2
CDR3 length: 13
CDR3 protein: CASNREPQETQYF

J gene: TRBJ2-1
V gene: TRBV12-3/TRBV12-4
CDR3 length: 15
CDR3 protein: CASSHGISSYNEQFF

J gene: TRBJ1-1
V gene: TRBV5-1
CDR3 length: 14
CDR3 protein: CASSSTGTPAEAFF

J gene: TRBJ1-1
V gene: TRBV3-1
CDR3 length: 14
CDR3 protein: CASSQVVENTEAFF

J gene: TRBJ1-1
V gene: TRBV20-1
CDR3 length: 12
CDR3 protein: CSANRLNTEAFF

J gene: TRBJ2-1
V gene: TRBV29-1
CDR3 length: 14
CDR3 protein: CSVVTGGYYNEQFF

J gene: TRBJ2-7
V gene: TRBV5-4
CDR3 length: 15
CDR3 protein: CASSLLGQSSYEQYF

J gene: TRBJ2-1
V gene: TRBV7-8
CDR3 length: 15
CDR3 protein: CASSSTGTSWNVQFF